One T cell receptor beta chain is described in this entry. Its antigen is undetermined. The authors loaded 150 to 250 ng DNA, roughly 27,000 T cell genomes, into sorted-subset replicate PCRs. TCRdb's copy holds only in-frame clones and misses some; the assay was immunoSEQ multiplex PCR. The repertoire holds under 650,000 clones, less than 96% seen once, with approximately 0.062% in the top ten. This sample is part of a study of shared clonotypes between healthy human individuals. On the study more broadly: The study used three CD4 naive, three CD4 memory, two CD8 naive and one CD8 memory plate per donor. Whole-study results and caveats: Among non-shared clonotypes, generation probabilities were lower than among those shared by all four donors. Naive subsets generally had larger estimated richness than memory subsets.

V lost 5 bases, J lost 3 bases, and 2 bases stayed unmatched. CDR3 length: 14 residues. Per the germline V gene, CDR1 is SEHNR and CDR2 is FQNEAQ (reference sequence). The origin of this receptor is a woman in her twenties or thirties in good health. The material sequenced was naive CD4+ T cells sorted from blood. The subset here: CD45RA+ positively selected. The rearrangement joins TRBV7-9 to TRBJ1-4, with TRBD1 matching over 8 bases. The CDR3 here is CASSHRGANEKLFF. CDR3 in DNA: TGTGCCAGCAGCCACAGGGGGGCTAATGAAAAACTGTTTTTT.